Presented here are 17 T cell receptor beta chains from one specimen sequenced in a study of shared clonotypes between healthy human individuals. The assay was immunoSEQ multiplex PCR, and TCRdb's table has in-frame clones only and misses some. The top ten hold more than 0.5% of the sample, which has more than 1 million clones, roughly 74% seen once. The sequenced material came from memory CD4+ T cells from PBMCs. Regarding subset: CD45RA-negative fraction. The receptors shown here come from a man between 18 and 35 years old in good health. Some clones in this sample may be carry-over from other donors' samples.

This chain uses TRBV5-6 with TRBJ1-5; 12 bases match TRBD1. The CDR3 runs 14 residues. Trimming took 7 bases from V and 3 from J; bases not matched to a gene: 2. Germline CDR1 SGHDT, CDR2 YYEEEE. The CDR3 spells CASGTGGLNQPQHF. The CDR3 nucleotides are TGTGCCAGCGGGACAGGGGGCCTCAATCAGCCCCAGCATTTT.

This clone occurred once. This chain joins TRBV6-5 and TRBJ1-4; D possibly corresponds to TRBD1 (5 bases). The ends were cut back, 4 bases at V and 0 bases at J, with 12 bases in the middle. CDR3 size: 16 residues. Germline lookup yields CDR1 MNHEY and CDR2 SVGAGI. CDR3 in amino acids: CASSSGTAPTNEKLFF. CDR3 sequence (DNA): TGTGCCAGCAGTTCAGGGACGGCCCCAACTAATGAAAAACTGTTTTTT.

The genes are TRBV5-6 and TRBJ2-1; tentatively, D is TRBD1 (5 bases). The CDR3 has 15 amino acids. Between the trimmed V and J ends, which lost 2 bases and 0 bases, there was a span of 9 bases. Germline-derived CDR1 and CDR2 are SGHDT and YYEEEE. In DNA form, the CDR3 reads TGTGCCAGCAGCTTAGGGGCTAGCTCCTACAATGAGCAGTTCTTC. It translates to CASSLGASSYNEQFF.

This clone is a singleton in its sample. The chain carries TRBV9 and TRBJ2-4; TRBD1 or TRBD2 may be the D gene (5 bases each). The CDR3 loop spans 15 amino acids. Germline assignment: CDR1 SGDLS and CDR2 YYNGEE. Trimming left V 0 bases short and J 5 bases short, with 12 bases between. CDR3: CASSVGGQGENIQYF. DNA of the CDR3: TGTGCCAGCAGCGTAGGTGGGCAGGGAGAAAACATTCAGTACTTC. Based on the CDR3 plus reference TRBV9 and TRBJ2-4, the full variable domain is DSGVTQTPKHLITATGQRVTLRCSPRSGDLSVYWYQQSLDQGLQFLIQYYNGEERAKGNILERFSAQQFPDLHSELNLSSLELGDSALYFCASSVGGQGENIQYFGAGTRLSVL.

The chain has TRBV12-5 and TRBJ2-3, with D hard to call. The CDR3 length is 13 residues. The ends were cut back, 6 bases at V and 2 bases at J, with 9 bases in the middle. CDR1 LGHNT and CDR2 FRNRAP come from the germline V gene. The CDR3 nucleotides read TGTGCTAGTGGCTCTCCAGTCACAGATACGCAGTATTTT. Its translation is CASGSPVTDTQYF.

The chain recombines TRBV2 with TRBJ2-1; perhaps TRBD1 as D (6 bases). The ends were cut back, 6 bases at V and 0 bases at J, with 15 bases in the middle. Germline V CDR1 and CDR2: SNHLY, FYNNEI. The CDR3 has 16 amino acids. CDR3 residues: CASSVQGSSSYNEQFF. The CDR3 DNA is TGTGCCAGCAGCGTTCAGGGGAGTAGCTCCTACAATGAGCAGTTCTTC.

V gene TRBV19 combines with J gene TRBJ1-2; no reliable D call. Germline lookup yields CDR1 LNHDA and CDR2 SQIVND (reference sequence). The length of the CDR3 is 14 residues. V was pared by 6 bases and J by 1 base, with 12 bases between. The CDR3 protein is CASSQWGVNYGYTF. As DNA, the CDR3 is TGTGCCAGTAGCCAATGGGGAGTTAACTATGGCTACACCTTC.

With respect to this clone: The sample contains more than one DNA sequence encoding this CDR3. This sequence joins TRBV29-1 and TRBJ1-1; a weak D match, TRBD1 (5 bases). V was clipped by 4 bases and J by 4 bases, with 13 bases between them. Germline V CDR1 and CDR2: SQVTM, ANQGSEA. The CDR3 is 13 residues long. CDR3 DNA sequence: TGCAGCGTTGGGGGTCAGGGAATCACTGAAGCTTTCTTT. As protein: CSVGGQGITEAFF.

This chain joins TRBV19 and TRBJ2-7; maybe TRBD2 (5 bases). The CDR3 runs 15 residues. Germline V CDR1 and CDR2: LNHDA, SQIVND (reference sequence). The germline V and J ends were trimmed by 6 bases and 3 bases, with 18 bases remaining between them. CDR3 sequence: CASSQQGLADYEQYF. The CDR3, as DNA: TGTGCCAGTAGCCAACAAGGGCTAGCCGACTACGAGCAGTACTTC.

The chain combines TRBV4-2 with TRBJ2-5; D may be TRBD1 (5 bases). Germline values: CDR1 LGHNA, CDR2 YNFKEQ. Trimming stripped 1 base from V and 5 bases from J, with 11 bases between. The CDR3 covers 14 residues. This chain's CDR3 is CASSQVGQGETQYF. Written as DNA, the CDR3 is TGTGCCAGCAGCCAAGTAGGGCAGGGTGAGACCCAGTACTTC.

In DNA form, the CDR3 reads TGCGCCAGCAGCGGAGGGGTTAACTATGGCTACACCTTC. It encodes CASSGGVNYGYTF. The chain carries TRBV5-1 and TRBJ1-2; possibly TRBD1 for D (5 bases). Germline V gene lookup returns CDR1 SGHRS and CDR2 YFSETQ. There are 13 residues in the CDR3. V lost 4 bases and J lost 1, with 8 bases in between.

This chain joins TRBV30 and TRBJ1-2; 7 positions agree with TRBD1. The CDR3 sequence is 14 residues long. Germline V gene data show CDR1 as GTSNPN and CDR2 as SVGIG (reference sequence). The trim removed 0 bases at V and 4 bases at J, leaving 5 bases unmatched. The CDR3 bases are TGTGCCTGGAGTGTAAGGGGGCTGGGCTATGGCTACACCTTC. Translation gives CAWSVRGLGYGYTF.

This clone was found once. V is TRBV14 and J is TRBJ1-6; D perhaps matches TRBD1 (6 bases). Germline V gene sequence: CDR1 SGHDN, CDR2 FVKESK. V lost 4 bases and J 7 bases, leaving 17 bases between the germline ends. The CDR3 has 16 amino acids. CDR3 residues: CASSPQGGHRNSPLHF. CDR3 nucleotide sequence: TGTGCCAGCAGCCCTCAAGGGGGACACCGAAATTCACCCCTCCACTTT.

This clone was recorded at least ten times. This chain uses TRBV7-3 with TRBJ2-6; TRBD1 or TRBD2 may be the D gene (7 bases each). V dropped 2 bases and J dropped 2 bases, with 13 bases sitting between them. Germline V CDR1 and CDR2: SGHTA, FQGTGA. The CDR3 sequence is 17 residues long. CDR3 DNA sequence: TGTGCCAGCAGCTTATTGGGAGGGGGCGCTGGGGCCAACGTCCTGACTTTC. This translates into CASSLLGGGAGANVLTF.

The chain's CDR3 is CASSIGLAGPRGETQYF. The CDR3 bases are TGTGCCAGTAGTATCGGACTAGCGGGCCCCCGGGGAGAGACCCAGTACTTC. The chain recombines TRBV19 with TRBJ2-5, with 11 bases lining up with TRBD2. Trimming cost V 3 bases and J 4 bases; bases outside gene matches: 10. Germline CDR1 and CDR2: LNHDA and SQIVND (reference sequence). This CDR3 is built from 17 residues.

The V call is TRBV25-1, the J call TRBJ2-2, with 9 bases aligning to TRBD1. This CDR3 spans 15 amino acids. The germline V gene has CDR1 MGHDK and CDR2 SYGVNS. With V trimmed by 5 bases and J by 7 bases, 8 bases remained unmatched. Here the CDR3 reads CASSSLGQGNGELFF. CDR3 DNA sequence: TGTGCCAGCAGTAGTTTGGGACAGGGAAACGGGGAGCTGTTTTTT.

In DNA, the CDR3 is TGTGCCAGCAGCTACCAAGAGTGGAGCGAAGAGTTCTTC. Amino acids: CASSYQEWSEEFF. This chain links TRBV5-8 with TRBJ2-1; D gene ambiguous. V lost 3 bases, J lost 14 bases, and 18 bases lay in between. Germline V gene data show CDR1 as SGHTS and CDR2 as YDEGEE. This CDR3 is built from 13 residues.